Listed below are T cell receptor beta chains from one sample, sequenced in a study of blood T cell repertoires in COVID-19. Data came from immunoSEQ multiplex PCR; TCRdb stores just in-frame clones and leaves some out. Of around 230,000 clones detected, around 88% appear once; the ten largest clones hold approximately 2.5%. The sequencing sample was made of PBMCs or T cells enriched from blood (not recorded which). The receptors originated from a middle-aged woman with acute COVID-19. CDR3s include the opening cysteine and the closing phenylalanine or tryptophan. D genes are given only for firm matches. Size is omitted from some rows. Given values are once, few, many or a class for expanded clones.

d_call,clone_size,v_call,j_call,cdr3_nt,cdr3_aa
-,-,TRBV5-5,TRBJ1-5,TGTGCCAGCAGCTACACCAGAACAGGACGAAACTCTCAGCCCCAGCATTTT,CASSYTRTGRNSQPQHF
TRBD2,-,TRBV5-1,TRBJ2-2,TGCGCCAGCATACCGGGGGGGCCGGTCACCGGGGAGCTGTTTTTT,CASIPGGPVTGELFF
TRBD1,-,TRBV6-4,TRBJ2-7,TGTGCCAGCAGTCGGGGACAGGGATACGAGCAGTACTTC,CASSRGQGYEQYF
-,-,TRBV2,TRBJ2-6,TGTGCCAGCCTATTGACTGGGGCCAACGTCCTGACTTTC,CASLLTGANVLTF
TRBD1,-,TRBV5-5,TRBJ1-5,TGTGCCAGCAGCTTGGGGACAGGGCTACGGCAGCCCCAGCATTTT,CASSLGTGLRQPQHF
-,-,TRBV5-1,TRBJ2-2,TGCGCCAGCAGGCGGGCATACACCGGGGAGCTGTTTTTT,CASRRAYTGELFF
-,once,TRBV10-1,TRBJ2-1,TGCGCCAGCAGTGAGGCGGGGCCCTCCTACAATGAGCAGTTCTTC,CASSEAGPSYNEQFF
-,-,TRBV3-1/TRBV3-2,TRBJ2-1,TGTGCCAGCAGCCAAGGAGGGGGTTGGGCGAATGAGCAGTTCTTC,CASSQGGGWANEQFF
TRBD1,-,TRBV27,TRBJ1-2,TGTGCCAGCAGTTACGGACAGGGGGCCAGAGGCTACACCTTC,CASSYGQGARGYTF
TRBD1,-,TRBV7-9,TRBJ1-1,TGTGCCAGCAGCTACGGGGACAGGCCGGAGGGGGCTTTCTTT,CASSYGDRPEGAFF
TRBD1,-,TRBV25-1,TRBJ1-3,TGTGCCAGCAGTGACCCGGGACAGTATTCATCTGGAAACACCATATATTTT,CASSDPGQYSSGNTIYF
-,many,TRBV5-4,TRBJ2-7,TGTGCCAGCAGCTTGCGGGGATTAAGCGACGAGCAGTACTTC,CASSLRGLSDEQYF
-,-,TRBV20-1,TRBJ1-2,TGCAGTGCTAGACCCCAGGGGATTCACACCTTC,CSARPQGIHTF
-,-,TRBV7-9,TRBJ2-7,TGTGCCAGCACCACCAGGGACTCCGGTGGGAACGAGCAGTACTTC,CASTTRDSGGNEQYF
-,-,TRBV18,TRBJ2-1,TGTGCCAGCTCACAAACCGGGACAAGCGCCTACAATGAGCAGTTCTTC,CASSQTGTSAYNEQFF
-,-,TRBV19,TRBJ1-4,TGTGCCAGTAGTATAAGCAGGTTGAACGAAAAACTGTTTTTT,CASSISRLNEKLFF
TRBD2,once,TRBV28,TRBJ2-5,TGTGCCAGCAGTTTAATGACTAGCGGGAGCCAGGAGACCCAGTACTTC,CASSLMTSGSQETQYF
TRBD1,-,TRBV5-6,TRBJ1-3,TGTGCCAGCAGCTTGCAGCTCAGGGGGCCGGGAAACACCATATATTTT,CASSLQLRGPGNTIYF
-,-,TRBV21-1,TRBJ1-5,TGTGCCAGCAGCAAACGGGAGGGACGTCCCTCCAATCAGCCCCAGCATTTT,CASSKREGRPSNQPQHF
TRBD1,-,TRBV30,TRBJ1-6,TGTGCCTGGGGGGGACAGGGGGATTCACCCCTCCACTTT,CAWGGQGDSPLHF
TRBD1,-,TRBV6-5,TRBJ1-3,TGTGCCAGCAGCAACCCGGGACAGCGAAACACCATATATTTT,CASSNPGQRNTIYF
-,-,TRBV7-6,TRBJ1-2,TGTGCCAGCAGCGACACCACCGCAACGGGGGGAAGTAACTATGGCTACACCTTC,CASSDTTATGGSNYGYTF
-,few,TRBV6-5,TRBJ2-2,TGTGCCAGCAGATCCCAAGGGGGCACCGGGGAGCTGTTTTTT,CASRSQGGTGELFF
-,-,TRBV18,TRBJ1-5,TGTGCCAGCTCGCTATACCCAGGGGAAGGCAATCAGCCCCAGCATTTT,CASSLYPGEGNQPQHF
-,-,TRBV27,TRBJ1-1,TGTGCCAGCAGTTTAGGGGGGGTCACTGAAGCTTTCTTT,CASSLGGVTEAFF
TRBD1,once,TRBV7-9,TRBJ1-2,TGTGCCAGCAGCACGGGACAGACAAGTGGCTACACCTTC,CASSTGQTSGYTF
-,-,TRBV12-2,TRBJ2-1,TGTGCAAGTCGCTTAGACGGGGGACCTCCTCACAATGAGCAGTTCTTC,CASRLDGGPPHNEQFF
-,-,TRBV2,TRBJ2-3,TGTGCCAGCAGTGAAAGTCTAAGCACAGATACGCAGTATTTT,CASSESLSTDTQYF
TRBD1,-,TRBV9,TRBJ1-1,TGTGCCAGCAGCGTAGGAGACAGGGGAGGGAACACTGAAGCTTTCTTT,CASSVGDRGGNTEAFF
TRBD2,-,TRBV7-2,TRBJ2-3,TGTGCCAGCAGCTTAACGCGGGGGGGCAACACAGATACGCAGTATTTT,CASSLTRGGNTDTQYF